This T cell receptor (beta chain) derives from a study of human T cells and chemical hapten exposure. Study-wide background: DPC at 2% was the sensitizing agent, placed on approximately 2 cm by approximately 2 cm of upper inner arm skin.

TCRdb processed the RACE reads anew with MiXCR; each CDR3 protein has one entry. This sample has tens of thousands of distinct CDR3 sequences, with approximately 13% found just once. To note about this clonotype: Its antigen is currently unknown.

The germline V gene has CDR1 SGHRS and CDR2 YFSETQ. The CDR3 has 15 residues. Between the trimmed V and J ends, which lost 4 bases and 1 base, there was a span of 14 bases. Time point here: pre-sensitization, week 0. Indicated treatment: therapeutic diphenylcyclopropenone sensitization with weekly scalp DPC. General study points: DPC sensitization left the count of TCRs above 1 in 1000 unchanged.

The chain has TRBV5-1 and TRBJ1-1; D is possibly TRBD1 (6 bases). The clonotype originates from a woman aged 25 to 45 with alopecia areata. Some clones in this sample may be carry-over from other donors' samples. The material was whole blood, obtained in connection with sensitization to the hapten diphenylcyclopropenone (DPC). The CDR3 DNA reads as TGCGCCAGCAGCCCTTTTGGACAGAAGAACACTGAAGCTTTCTTT. This sequence encodes CASSPFGQKNTEAFF.